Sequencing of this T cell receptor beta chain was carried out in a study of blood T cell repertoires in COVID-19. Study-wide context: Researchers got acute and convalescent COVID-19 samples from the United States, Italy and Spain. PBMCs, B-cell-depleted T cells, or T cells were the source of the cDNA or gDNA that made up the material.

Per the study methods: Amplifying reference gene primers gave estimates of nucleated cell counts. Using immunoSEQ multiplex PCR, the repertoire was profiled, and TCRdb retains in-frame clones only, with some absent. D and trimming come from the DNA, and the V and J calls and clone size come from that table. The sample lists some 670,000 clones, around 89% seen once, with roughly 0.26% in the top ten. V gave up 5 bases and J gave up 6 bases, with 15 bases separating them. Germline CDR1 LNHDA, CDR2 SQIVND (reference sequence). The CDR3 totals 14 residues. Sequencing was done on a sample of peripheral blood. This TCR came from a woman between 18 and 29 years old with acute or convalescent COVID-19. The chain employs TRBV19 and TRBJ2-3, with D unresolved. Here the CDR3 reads CASSSTYTADTQYF. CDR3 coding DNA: TGTGCCAGTAGTTCCACGTATACTGCCGATACGCAGTATTTT. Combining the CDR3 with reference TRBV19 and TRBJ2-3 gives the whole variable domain DGGITQSPKYLFRKEGQNVTLSCEQNLNHDAMYWYRQDPGQGLRLIYYSQIVNDFQKGDIAEGYSVSREKKESFPLTVTSAQKNPTAFYLCASSSTYTADTQYFGPGTRLTVL.